The 26 T cell receptor beta chains below come from one sample, sequenced in a study of blood T cell repertoires in COVID-19. Profiled with immunoSEQ multiplex PCR; TCRdb holds only in-frame clones, not every one. Counted here are about 110,000 clones, about 85% occurring once; the ten biggest clones make up around 3.3%. Sequences were obtained from peripheral blood. The receptors originated from a man aged 40-49 years with acute or convalescent COVID-19.

This chain connects TRBV24-1 to TRBJ2-1; 12 positions agree with TRBD2. This CDR3 is built from 17 residues. The germline gives CDR1 KGHDR, CDR2 SFDVKD. J was trimmed by 2 bases and V by 2 bases; bases with no gene match: 3. The CDR3 sequence: CATSDYSSGGAYNEQFF. DNA of the CDR3: TGTGCCACCAGTGATTACTCTAGCGGGGGGGCCTACAATGAGCAGTTCTTC.

The chain couples TRBV3-1 (or the pseudogene TRBV3-2) to TRBJ2-2; TRBD1 aligns across 7 bases. This CDR3 is built from 16 residues. CDR1 LGHDT and CDR2 YNNKEL come from the germline V gene (reference sequence). V lost 4 bases and J lost 6; bases outside the gene matches: 11. DNA for the CDR3: TGTGCCAGCAGCCCGCGACAGGGACGTGGTGCCGGGGAGCTGTTTTTT. Its protein product is CASSPRQGRGAGELFF.

The chain couples TRBV7-3 to TRBJ1-2; 11 bases line up with TRBD1. Germline values: CDR1 SGHTA, CDR2 FQGTGA. The CDR3 runs 15 residues. Trimming cost V 3 bases and J 7 bases; bases outside gene matches: 7. Written as DNA, the CDR3 is TGTGCCAGCAGCTTGGGACAGGGGGACTTTGCTGGCTACACCTTC. Translating it yields CASSLGQGDFAGYTF.

The V call is TRBV4-1, the J call TRBJ1-2; D unresolved. The CDR3 has 14 residues. Trimming took 4 bases from V and 1 from J, leaving 10 bases between them. Germline assignment: CDR1 MGHRA and CDR2 YSYEKL. The CDR3 region is CASSPGVSNYGYTF. The CDR3 coding sequence is TGCGCCAGCAGCCCAGGTGTCAGTAACTATGGCTACACCTTC.

The gene calls are TRBV7-2 and TRBJ2-7; 8 nucleotides match TRBD1. Germline-derived CDR1 and CDR2 are SGHTA and FQGNSA. The CDR3 has 15 residues. Losses at the gene ends were 5 bases for V and 0 bases for J; bases not matched to a gene: 6. For the CDR3, the DNA is TGTGCCAGCAGCCCGGACAGGGCTAGCTCCTACGAGCAGTACTTC. Its protein product is CASSPDRASSYEQYF.

V is TRBV6-2 or TRBV6-3 and J is TRBJ2-7; 11 nucleotides agree with TRBD2. The CDR3 runs to 15 residues. The germline V gene has CDR1 MNHEY and CDR2 SVGEGT. Trimming took 5 bases from V and 2 from J; bases not matched to a gene: 5. CDR3: CASSLAGGRPYEQYF. The CDR3 nucleotides read TGTGCCAGCAGTCTAGCGGGGGGCCGCCCCTACGAGCAGTACTTC.

The chain recombines TRBV9 with TRBJ2-1; tentatively, D is TRBD1 (7 bases). CDR1 SGDLS and CDR2 YYNGEE come from the germline V gene. CDR3 length: 17 residues. Trimming left V 0 bases short and J 9 bases short, with 22 bases between. The CDR3 loop reads CASSVARGEITPGEQFF. CDR3 in DNA: TGTGCCAGCAGCGTAGCCAGGGGGGAGATTACGCCAGGTGAGCAGTTCTTC.

The V and J genes are TRBV29-1 and TRBJ2-3; 8 nucleotides align to TRBD2. Germline values: CDR1 SQVTM, CDR2 ANQGSEA. The CDR3 is made up of 14 amino acids. V gave up 4 bases and J gave up 2 bases; unmatched junction bases: 5. CDR3 loop: CSVVLGLDTDTQYF. In nucleotides, the CDR3 is TGCAGCGTTGTGTTGGGACTAGACACAGATACGCAGTATTTT.

The J gene is TRBJ2-7, the V gene TRBV3-1 (or the pseudogene TRBV3-2); 9 bases map to TRBD1. This CDR3 comprises 16 residues. With V trimmed by 4 bases and J by 2 bases, 9 bases remained unmatched. CDR1 and CDR2 from the germline V gene are LGHDT and YNNKEL (reference sequence). CDR3 bases: TGTGCCAGCAGCCCCCTCCTGGGACAGGGTCCCTACGAGCAGTACTTC. This codes for CASSPLLGQGPYEQYF.

V gene TRBV30 combines with J gene TRBJ2-3, with D maybe TRBD2 (6 bases). V shed 4 bases and J shed 2 bases, with 19 bases lying between them. This CDR3 has 16 residues. The germline V gene encodes CDR1 GTSNPN and CDR2 SVGIG (reference sequence). The CDR3 region has the DNA TGTGCCTGGACCCAGTGGGGGGTCTACTTCACAGATACGCAGTATTTT. Its protein product is CAWTQWGVYFTDTQYF. Full variable domain (missing parts from reference TRBV30 and TRBJ2-3): SQTIHQWPATLVQPVGSPLSLECTVEGTSNPNLYWYRQAAGRGLQLLFYSVGIGQISSEVPQNLSASRPQDRQFILSSKKLLLSDSGFYLCAWTQWGVYFTDTQYFGPGTRLTVL.

The chain has TRBV24-1 and TRBJ2-2; 11 bases agree with TRBD1. V trimming: 3 bases; J trimming: 5 bases; junction bases outside the gene matches: 10. The CDR3 is 18 residues long. Germline V lookup: CDR1 KGHDR, CDR2 SFDVKD. In DNA form, the CDR3 reads TGTGCCACCAGTGATCCAGCACCGGGACAGGGGGGAACCGGGGAGCTGTTTTTT. Translation gives CATSDPAPGQGGTGELFF.

V and J are TRBV7-9 and TRBJ2-5, with D hard to call. V gave up 5 bases and J gave up 2 bases, with 15 bases separating them. CDR3 length: 15 residues. Germline-derived CDR1 and CDR2 are SEHNR and FQNEAQ (reference sequence). The CDR3 DNA follows: TGTGCCAGCAGCACGGTGCGGCAAGTTCAAGAGACCCAGTACTTC. The encoded protein is CASSTVRQVQETQYF.

The chain combines TRBV6-2 or TRBV6-3 with TRBJ1-1; D is unresolved. V was shortened by 0 bases and J by 10 bases, with 15 bases between the two germline ends. Germline V gene sequence: CDR1 MNHEY, CDR2 SVGEGT. The CDR3 is made up of 14 amino acids. DNA for the CDR3: TGTGCCAGCAGTTACTCGGTAGGGATTCGGGGAGCTTTCTTT. It is translated as CASSYSVGIRGAFF.

The chain uses TRBV14 and TRBJ2-7; D gene uncertain. V was trimmed by 3 bases and J by 2 bases, leaving 11 bases between them. The germline V gene encodes CDR1 SGHDN and CDR2 FVKESK. This CDR3 region has 14 residues. The CDR3 region is CASSHLNSPYEQYF. In DNA form, the CDR3 reads TGTGCCAGCAGCCACCTAAACTCGCCCTACGAGCAGTACTTC.

The chain joins TRBV5-1 to TRBJ2-7, with 7 bases lining up with TRBD2. The CDR3 covers 15 residues. From germline, CDR1 is SGHRS and CDR2 YFSETQ. V was pared by 0 bases and J by 2 bases, with 5 bases of the junction left unmatched. The CDR3 bases are TGCGCCAGCAGCTTGGCCCCAGGGACTACCTACGAGCAGTACTTC. It codes for CASSLAPGTTYEQYF.

The chain links TRBV30 to TRBJ2-5; 8 bases are a match to TRBD2. Germline CDR1 reads GTSNPN; CDR2 reads SVGIG (reference sequence). J was trimmed by 9 bases and V by 2 bases; bases with no gene match: 8. The CDR3 spans 13 residues. CDR3 nucleotide sequence: TGTGCCTGGAGTTGGGCGGGGGGCCCGTCCCAGTACTTC. Protein: CAWSWAGGPSQYF.

The rearrangement links TRBV12-3 or TRBV12-4 to TRBJ2-7; the D is unclear. The germline V and J ends were trimmed by 5 bases and 2 bases, with 7 bases remaining between them. CDR3 length: 12 residues. The DNA of the CDR3 is TGTGCCAGCAGTAGCCGAACCTACGAGCAGTACTTC. Amino acid sequence: CASSSRTYEQYF.

The chain carries TRBV7-2 and TRBJ2-7, with a weak D call TRBD2 (5 bases). The V gene lost 5 bases and the J gene lost 2 bases, with 10 bases spanning the gap. This CDR3 contains 13 residues. From germline, CDR1 is SGHTA and CDR2 FQGNSA. This chain's CDR3 is CASSSGNAYEQYF. The CDR3 coding sequence is TGTGCCAGCAGCAGCGGTAACGCCTACGAGCAGTACTTC.

The chain recombines TRBV10-3 with TRBJ2-1; TRBD2 matches 8 bases. Trimming at V came to 8 bases and at J to 10 bases, leaving 10 bases not matched to a gene. CDR3 size: 13 residues. The germline V gene has CDR1 ENHRY and CDR2 SYGVKD. The CDR3 spells CAIGGTRFDEQFF. The CDR3 DNA reads TGTGCCATCGGAGGGACTAGGTTCGACGAGCAGTTCTTC.

This clone was observed once. The rearrangement links TRBV2 to TRBJ2-2, with TRBD1 identical over 9 bases. The CDR3 has 15 amino acids. Trimming at V came to 5 bases and at J to 2 bases, leaving 3 bases not matched to a gene. CDR1 is SNHLY and CDR2 is FYNNEI in the germline V gene. As DNA, the CDR3 is TGTGCCAGCAGTCCGGACAGGGGAAACACCGGGGAGCTGTTTTTT. Residues: CASSPDRGNTGELFF.

The rearrangement links TRBV7-8 to TRBJ1-2; a possible D gene is TRBD1 (6 bases). Trimming removed 3 bases at V and 3 bases at J, with 14 bases between. The CDR3 runs to 15 residues. Germline V gives CDR1 SGHVS, CDR2 FQNEAQ. CDR3 sequence (DNA): TGTGCCAGCAGCTTGGGGACACAAACCTACTATGGCTACACCTTC. It is translated as CASSLGTQTYYGYTF.

The V call is TRBV5-6, the J call TRBJ2-1, with D possibly matching TRBD2 (7 bases). The V end lost 2 bases, the J end lost 4 bases, and 19 bases lay between the germline ends. The CDR3 contains 17 residues. Looked up from germline, CDR1 is SGHDT and CDR2 is YYEEEE. The CDR3 is CASSFLRAGAEYNEQFF. The CDR3 coding sequence is TGTGCCAGCAGCTTCTTGCGTGCGGGGGCCGAATACAATGAGCAGTTCTTC.

Only a few counts were recorded for this clone. The chain combines TRBV6-5 with TRBJ1-5, with D possibly being TRBD1 (6 bases). This CDR3 contains 13 residues. With 6 bases removed from V and 4 bases from J, the gap between germline ends came to 10 bases. Germline V lookup: CDR1 MNHEY, CDR2 SVGAGI. The CDR3 DNA sequence: TGTGCCAGCAGAGACAGGAATAATCAGCCCCAGCATTTT. Residues: CASRDRNNQPQHF.

V gene TRBV10-3 combines with J gene TRBJ2-3; TRBD2 agrees at 7 bases. Looked up from germline, CDR1 is ENHRY and CDR2 is SYGVKD. V lost 4 bases to trimming and J lost 3 bases; unmatched junction nucleotides: 1. The CDR3 runs 13 residues. DNA for the CDR3: TGTGCCATCAGTGGGGAGGGTACAGATACGCAGTATTTT. The encoded protein is CAISGEGTDTQYF.

This rearrangement joins TRBV19 to TRBJ1-5; tentative D call: TRBD1 (6 bases). The CDR3 runs 15 residues. Per germline, CDR1 LNHDA and CDR2 SQIVND (reference sequence). V was pared by 3 bases and J by 6 bases, with 15 bases between. The CDR3: CASSIRGRGSQPQHF. For the CDR3, the DNA is TGTGCCAGTAGTATTCGGGGCAGGGGATCTCAGCCCCAGCATTTT.

This rearrangement joins TRBV24-1 to TRBJ2-5; D is ambiguous. Per germline, CDR1 KGHDR and CDR2 SFDVKD. V was cut by 0 bases and J by 0 bases, with 7 bases left in between. This CDR3 comprises 15 residues. The CDR3 region has the DNA TGTGCCACCAGTGATTTGTCAGGAAACCAAGAGACCCAGTACTTC. It translates to CATSDLSGNQETQYF.